Below, 7 T cell receptor beta chains from the same sample are listed, as sequenced in a study of cytomegalovirus exposure and HLA in healthy donors. 60 Vbeta and 13 Jbeta primers were used in PCR. Generated by immunoSEQ multiplex PCR, the TCRdb table keeps only in-frame clones and is missing some. The sample lists approximately 86,000 clones, about 85% seen once, with 7.4% in the top ten. Material: PBMCs. These receptor sequences come from a man aged 35-49 years in good health and CMV-seropositive.

The chain has TRBV4-2 and TRBJ2-2; TRBD2 matches 10 bases. CDR1 is LGHNA, CDR2 YNFKEQ, per germline. The CDR3 has 16 residues. V lost 4 bases to trimming and J lost 1 base; unmatched junction nucleotides: 3. Written as DNA, the CDR3 is TGTGCCAGCAGCCTCCGACTAGCGGGGAACACCGGGGAGCTGTTTTTT. The encoded protein is CASSLRLAGNTGELFF.

This rearrangement joins TRBV5-1 to TRBJ2-7; the match to TRBD2 covers 12 bases. From germline, CDR1 is SGHRS and CDR2 YFSETQ. The V and J ends lost 2 bases and 5 bases, in that order; junction bases with no gene match: 11. The CDR3 runs to 17 residues. CDR3 in DNA: TGCGCCAGCAGCTTCGGGCAGACTAGCGGGAGAATGAACGAGCAGTACTTC. Translated, it gives CASSFGQTSGRMNEQYF.

V and J are TRBV19 and TRBJ2-6; 7 nucleotides match TRBD1. After removal of 4 bases from V and 2 bases from J, the junction contained 11 bases not matched to a gene. CDR1 and CDR2 (germline): LNHDA, SQIVND (reference sequence). The CDR3 has 18 amino acids. CDR3 in DNA: TGTGCCAGTAGTACACAGGGGCCCGGGTCGCCTGGGGCCAACGTCCTGACTTTC. Amino acids: CASSTQGPGSPGANVLTF.

The J gene is TRBJ1-1, the V gene TRBV28; TRBD1 agrees at 7 bases. The V gene's germline CDR1 is MDHEN and CDR2 SYDVKM. The CDR3 sequence is 14 residues long. Unmatched junction bases numbered 4, after V lost 2 bases and J lost 4 bases. This chain's CDR3 is CASSLPTGPTEAFF. The CDR3, as DNA: TGTGCCAGCAGTTTACCGACAGGGCCCACTGAAGCTTTCTTT. The whole variable domain, filled in from reference TRBV28 and TRBJ1-1, reads DVKVTQSSRYLVKRTGEKVFLECVQDMDHENMFWYRQDPGLGLRLIYFSYDVKMKEKGDIPEGYSVSREKKERFSLILESASTNQTSMYLCASSLPTGPTEAFFGQGTRLTVV.

V and J are TRBV19 and TRBJ1-5; the match to TRBD1 covers 7 bases. The V gene's germline CDR1 is LNHDA and CDR2 SQIVND (reference sequence). This CDR3 has 15 amino acids. V gave up 5 bases and J gave up 2 bases; unmatched junction bases: 6. CDR3 residues: CASSPKGAGNQPQHF. The CDR3 DNA reads as TGTGCCAGTAGTCCCAAGGGGGCTGGCAATCAGCCCCAGCATTTT.

V usage is TRBV5-4 and J usage is TRBJ2-7, with 10 bases matching TRBD1. The CDR3 contains 14 residues. Trimming at V came to 2 bases and at J to 4 bases, leaving 3 bases not matched to a gene. CDR1 and CDR2 from the germline V gene are SGHNT and YYREEE (reference sequence). CDR3 in amino acids: CASSLGQGGYEQYF. The CDR3 DNA sequence: TGTGCCAGCAGCTTAGGACAGGGGGGTTACGAGCAGTACTTC.

The chain has TRBV7-8 and TRBJ1-2, with 7 bases matching TRBD1. J was trimmed by 1 base and V by 3 bases; bases with no gene match: 8. The CDR3 loop spans 16 amino acids. The V gene's germline CDR1 is SGHVS and CDR2 FQNEAQ. CDR3 protein: CASSLDRPPVNYGYTF. The DNA of the CDR3 is TGTGCCAGCAGCTTGGACAGGCCCCCAGTTAACTATGGCTACACCTTC.